Below, 24 T cell receptor beta chains from the same sample are listed, as sequenced in a study of CD8+ T cells in alopecia areata. RNA, once extracted, was reverse transcribed into cDNA for use as the sequencing template. This table comes from immunoSEQ multiplex PCR, and its TCRdb copy is limited to in-frame clones, with some not included. Of roughly 200,000 clones in the sample, around 63% were seen once. This sample comprised CD4+ T cells sorted from blood, obtained at week 0. These receptors were obtained from a human donor with alopecia areata.

This clone was detected a few times. The chain uses TRBV27 and TRBJ1-6; TRBD1 might be the D (6 bases). CDR1 and CDR2 from the germline V gene are MNHEY and SMNVEV (reference sequence). The CDR3 sequence is 15 residues long. The ends were cut back, 6 bases at V and 10 bases at J, with 19 bases in the middle. The chain's CDR3 is CASSGAGGIESPLHF. In DNA form, the CDR3 reads TGTGCCAGCAGCGGGGCGGGGGGCATCGAATCACCCCTCCACTTT.

This clone was observed a handful of times. This CDR3 is CASSPAGAVNYGYTF. CDR3 DNA: TGTGCCAGCTCCCCGGCGGGGGCGGTTAACTATGGCTACACCTTC. V is TRBV6-5 and J is TRBJ1-2; weak D call: TRBD1 (6 bases). The CDR3 extends over 15 amino acids. Trimming removed 8 bases from V and 1 base from J, with 17 bases in between. CDR1 and CDR2 (germline): MNHEY, SVGAGI.

This chain links TRBV29-1 with TRBJ2-1; D not certain. V lost 3 bases to trimming and J lost 5 bases, with 20 bases between them. Germline CDR1 SQVTM, CDR2 ANQGSEA. The CDR3 has 16 amino acids. The CDR3 sequence: CSVEPERYSSNNEQFF. In DNA, the CDR3 is TGCAGCGTTGAGCCGGAGAGATATTCATCGAACAATGAGCAGTTCTTC.

This clone was counted a single time. The junction differs from germline at one of its ends, possibly a read error. The chain carries TRBV29-1 and TRBJ1-1; weak D call: TRBD1 (6 bases). The CDR3 has 11 residues. Germline CDR1 reads SQVTM; CDR2 reads ANQGSEA. CDR3 loop: CSAEGGAEAFF. The CDR3 nucleotides read TGCAGCGCTGAAGGGGGGGCTGAAGCTTTCTTT.

This chain uses TRBV7-9 with TRBJ2-5, with TRBD1 identical over 7 bases. V shed 5 bases and J 5 bases; nucleotides not matched to a gene: 11. Germline V gene sequence: CDR1 SEHNR, CDR2 FQNEAQ (reference sequence). This CDR3 is 15 amino acids long. The CDR3 nucleotides are TGTGCCAGCAGCCCAAAACAGGGGATCATTGAGACCCAGTACTTC. Its translation is CASSPKQGIIETQYF.

This clone was seen only a few times. CDR3 DNA: TGTGCCAGCAGCTCCCATGGACAGGCTTCACCCCTCCACTTT. This encodes CASSSHGQASPLHF. V usage is TRBV27 and J usage is TRBJ1-6; 7 bases are a match to TRBD1. CDR1 and CDR2 from the germline V gene are MNHEY and SMNVEV (reference sequence). After removal of 6 bases from V and 9 bases from J, the junction contained 8 bases not matched to a gene. This CDR3 is 14 amino acids long.

This chain links TRBV27 with TRBJ1-2; D is ambiguous. V was cut by 6 bases and J by 4 bases, with 15 bases left in between. There are 14 residues in the CDR3. The germline V gene encodes CDR1 MNHEY and CDR2 SMNVEV (reference sequence). CDR3 in amino acids: CASRPPERPYGYTF. The CDR3 DNA reads as TGTGCCAGCAGGCCCCCCGAGAGGCCCTATGGCTACACCTTC.

J is TRBJ2-7 and V is TRBV11-3, with D hard to call. Looked up from germline, CDR1 is SGHNT and CDR2 is YENEEA. V lost 3 bases to trimming and J lost 7 bases, with 7 bases between them. The CDR3 loop spans 11 amino acids. The CDR3 protein is CASSFNIEQYF. DNA for the CDR3: TGTGCCAGCAGCTTTAATATTGAGCAGTACTTC.

V gene TRBV20-1 combines with J gene TRBJ2-1, with D hard to call. With 2 bases removed from V and 12 bases from J, the gap between germline ends came to 11 bases. The CDR3 spans 11 residues. Per the germline V gene, CDR1 is DFQATT and CDR2 is SNEGSKA (reference sequence). CDR3 amino acids: CSARSPPAQFF. CDR3 DNA: TGCAGTGCTAGAAGTCCCCCAGCGCAGTTCTTC.

This clone was picked up a small number of times. The chain links TRBV28 to TRBJ2-2; tentative D call: TRBD1 (5 bases). Trimming took 4 bases from V and 0 from J, leaving 9 bases between them. CDR3 length: 15 residues. Germline assignment: CDR1 MDHEN and CDR2 SYDVKM. The CDR3 sequence is CASSWTRPNTGELFF. The CDR3 DNA is TGTGCCAGCAGTTGGACACGACCGAACACCGGGGAGCTGTTTTTT.

The CDR3 DNA follows: TGTGCCAGTAACCAGGTGGGGACACCAGACCTTCAAGAGCAGTACTTC. It codes for CASNQVGTPDLQEQYF. The chain couples TRBV19 to TRBJ2-7, with TRBD1 as a possible D gene (6 bases). V was cut by 7 bases and J by 7 bases, with 26 bases left in between. The CDR3 sequence is 16 residues long. Per the germline V gene, CDR1 is LNHDA and CDR2 is SQIVND (reference sequence).

DNA for the CDR3: TGTGCCAGCTCCTCCCCGAATACGCAGTATTTT. This codes for CASSSPNTQYF. The gene calls are TRBV18 and TRBJ2-3; no clear D. Trimming removed 6 bases at V and 7 bases at J, with 8 bases between. The CDR3 totals 11 residues. CDR1 and CDR2 (germline): KGHSH, LQKENI. The full variable domain, in which reference TRBV18 and TRBJ2-3 provide the parts outside the CDR3, is NAGVMQNPRHLVRRRGQEARLRCSPMKGHSHVYWYRQLPEEGLKFMVYLQKENIIDESGMPKERFSAEFPKEGPSILRIQQVVRGDSAAYFCASSSPNTQYFGPGTRLTVL.

The chain is built from TRBV30 and TRBJ1-1; tentative D call: TRBD1 (6 bases). Trimming stripped 1 base from V and 5 bases from J, with 11 bases between. Looked up from germline, CDR1 is GTSNPN and CDR2 is SVGIG (reference sequence). The CDR3 length is 13 residues. The CDR3 reads CAWSATGSTEAFF. The CDR3 bases are TGTGCCTGGAGTGCGACAGGTAGTACTGAAGCTTTCTTT.

V gene TRBV4-3 combines with J gene TRBJ1-2; D gene unclear. Trimming removed 1 base at V and 3 bases at J, with 15 bases between. The germline V gene has CDR1 LGHNA and CDR2 YSLEER. The CDR3 totals 16 residues. The CDR3 loop reads CASSQVSLATDYGYTF. Written as DNA, the CDR3 is TGCGCCAGCAGCCAAGTTTCGCTAGCCACAGACTATGGCTACACCTTC.

The chain carries TRBV7-9 and TRBJ2-3, with D unresolved. The CDR3 is made up of 12 amino acids. Germline-derived CDR1 and CDR2 are SEHNR and FQNEAQ (reference sequence). The germline V and J ends were trimmed by 5 bases and 5 bases, with 8 bases remaining between them. CDR3 DNA: TGTGCCAGCAGCGATGTAAAAGATACGCAGTATTTT. Protein sequence: CASSDVKDTQYF.

The chain recombines TRBV11-2 with TRBJ2-5, with 15 bases fitting TRBD2. The J segment lost 4 bases and the V segment lost 5 bases, leaving 5 bases of the junction unmatched. The CDR3 has 16 amino acids. Germline CDR1 reads SGHAT; CDR2 reads FQNNGV. CDR3 loop: CASSLGLAGGPETQYF. The CDR3 region has the DNA TGTGCCAGCAGCCTGGGACTAGCGGGGGGTCCAGAGACCCAGTACTTC. The complete variable domain, with remaining parts taken from reference TRBV11-2 and TRBJ2-5, reads EAGVAQSPRYKIIEKRQSVAFWCNPISGHATLYWYQQILGQGPKLLIQFQNNGVVDDSQLPKDRFSAERLKGVDSTLKIQPAKLEDSAVYLCASSLGLAGGPETQYFGPGTRLLVL.

This clone showed up just a few times. CDR3 coding DNA: TGTGCCTGGAGTGTGGGTCCACCGTCTGGCTACACCTTC. Translation gives CAWSVGPPSGYTF. The chain has TRBV30 and TRBJ1-2; D unclear. Germline assignment: CDR1 GTSNPN and CDR2 SVGIG (reference sequence). V shed 0 bases and J shed 7 bases, with 12 bases lying between them. CDR3 size: 13 residues.

The CDR3 is CASSLISGTDTQYF. The DNA of the CDR3 is TGTGCCAGCAGCTTAATCTCGGGCACAGATACGCAGTATTTT. The rearrangement links TRBV5-6 to TRBJ2-3; D is uncertain. Trimming removed 2 bases from V and 1 base from J, with 8 bases in between. The CDR3 runs 14 residues. Germline CDR1 and CDR2: SGHDT and YYEEEE.

The V call is TRBV9, the J call TRBJ2-3, with 9 positions matching TRBD1. CDR1 and CDR2 (germline): SGDLS, YYNGEE. The CDR3 runs to 15 residues. After removal of 4 bases from V and 1 base from J, the junction contained 4 bases not matched to a gene. CDR3 sequence (DNA): TGTGCCAGCAGCCCCGGGACAGGGCGCACAGATACGCAGTATTTT. Protein product: CASSPGTGRTDTQYF.

This rearrangement joins TRBV30 to TRBJ1-4; D is perhaps TRBD1 (5 bases). V dropped 0 bases and J dropped 3 bases, with 11 bases sitting between them. CDR3 length: 15 amino acids. In germline, CDR1 is GTSNPN, CDR2 SVGIG (reference sequence). The CDR3 is CAWSVGAGANEKLFF. The CDR3 DNA reads as TGTGCCTGGAGTGTAGGGGCCGGTGCTAATGAAAAACTGTTTTTT.

The chain recombines TRBV6-5 with TRBJ2-2; D call uncertain. This CDR3 is built from 14 residues. Per the germline V gene, CDR1 is MNHEY and CDR2 is SVGAGI. The germline V and J ends were trimmed by 2 bases and 3 bases, with 7 bases remaining between them. CDR3 loop: CASSYDWDTGELFF. CDR3 DNA sequence: TGTGCCAGCAGTTACGACTGGGACACCGGGGAGCTGTTTTTT.

J is TRBJ1-2 and V is TRBV25-1; D is undetermined. V lost 1 base to trimming and J lost 8 bases, with 17 bases between them. The germline gives CDR1 MGHDK, CDR2 SYGVNS. The CDR3 runs to 15 residues. CDR3 protein: CASSEFSVVGRGYTF. In DNA, the CDR3 is TGTGCCAGCAGTGAATTTAGTGTGGTGGGTCGGGGCTACACCTTC.

This clone was detected a few times. The rearrangement uses TRBV28 and TRBJ1-4; 8 bases align to TRBD1. Trimming removed 7 bases from V and 8 bases from J; junction bases left unmatched: 12. The CDR3 has 15 amino acids. Germline V lookup: CDR1 MDHEN, CDR2 SYDVKM. The CDR3 spells CASKNLDRVEEKLFF. Here the CDR3 DNA reads TGTGCCAGCAAAAACCTGGACAGGGTGGAGGAAAAACTGTTTTTT.

The rearrangement links TRBV29-1 to TRBJ2-1; D ambiguous. The CDR3 totals 13 residues. Germline V gene sequence: CDR1 SQVTM, CDR2 ANQGSEA. V shed 4 bases and J shed 4 bases, with 11 bases lying between them. The CDR3, as DNA: TGCAGCGTTGCGTTGCGGCAATACAATGAGCAGTTCTTC. Its protein is CSVALRQYNEQFF.